This T cell receptor beta chain was captured in a study of graft-versus-host responses after intestinal transplantation. Here immunoSEQ multiplex PCR was the method, and the copy in TCRdb shows in-frame clones only, minus some. The repertoire holds 80,000 to 100,000 clones, with around 90% as singletons. General study results and limits: Those patients showing graft-donor T cell macrochimerism displayed high graft-versus-host to host-versus-graft clonal ratios in allografts.

Trimming at V came to 4 bases and at J to 3 bases, leaving 8 bases not matched to a gene. The CDR3 runs 16 residues. Germline lookup yields CDR1 SGDLS and CDR2 YYNGEE. Note on this clone: The target antigen is unknown.

The sequencing here drew on unstimulated CD4+ T cells sorted from spleen or lymph node cells, taken before intestinal transplant. This rearrangement joins TRBV9 to TRBJ2-2; 8 bases line up with TRBD2. This TCR derives from a human donor who received an intestinal transplant. The CDR3 here is CASSPHSGAYTGELFF. The CDR3 DNA sequence: TGTGCCAGCAGCCCTCATAGCGGGGCGTACACCGGGGAGCTGTTTTTT. Complete variable domain (other parts from reference TRBV9 and TRBJ2-2): DSGVTQTPKHLITATGQRVTLRCSPRSGDLSVYWYQQSLDQGLQFLIQYYNGEERAKGNILERFSAQQFPDLHSELNLSSLELGDSALYFCASSPHSGAYTGELFFGEGSRLTVL.